A selection of T cell receptor beta chains follows, all from one sample in a study of T cell responses to AZD1222 COVID-19 vaccine. The table came from immunoSEQ multiplex PCR; TCRdb's copy has only in-frame clones and leaves some out. The profile shows 150,000 to 180,000 clones, approximately 87% of them singletons. The sample here was peripheral blood, taken on day 0 of MenACWY control vaccination. The receptors were sampled from an adult in good health. Each CDR3 is given with its conserved first and last residue. A D gene is named only where the DNA matches it firmly. For some rows the clone size is stated as once, few or many, or as a class when expanded; others skip it.

V,size,J,D,DNA,CDR3
TRBV24-1,-,TRBJ2-7,-,TGTGCCACCAGCCGATCGGGACAAGCCTACGAGCAGTACTTC,CATSRSGQAYEQYF
TRBV12-5,-,TRBJ2-3,-,TGTGCTAGTGGTTTAGGGAGGACTGGAAACACAGATACGCAGTATTTT,CASGLGRTGNTDTQYF
TRBV19,-,TRBJ1-2,TRBD1,TGTGCCACGACACCGGGACAGGGAGTCTATGGCTACACCTTC,CATTPGQGVYGYTF
TRBV5-1,-,TRBJ1-4,-,TGCGCCAGCAGCCAAAATATTGCAACTAATGAAAAACTGTTTTTT,CASSQNIATNEKLFF
TRBV6-1,-,TRBJ2-7,TRBD1,TGTGCCAGCAGTGAAGACTTCGGGGACAGGGGTTCCCACGAGCAGTACTTC,CASSEDFGDRGSHEQYF
TRBV27,-,TRBJ2-7,-,TGTGCCAGCAGTTTATCGGTCCGCTACGAGCAGTACTTC,CASSLSVRYEQYF
TRBV18,-,TRBJ2-1,TRBD2,TGTGCCAGCTCACCGCGGGGGAGCTACAATGAGCAGTTCTTC,CASSPRGSYNEQFF
TRBV2,-,TRBJ1-2,TRBD1,TGTGCCAGCAGTGCGAGGGGGGACAGGGTAGGCTACACCTTC,CASSARGDRVGYTF
TRBV11-3,-,TRBJ2-3,-,TGTGCCAGCAGCCCCCCCCCGATTCGCCTCGGAGATACGCAGTATTTT,CASSPPPIRLGDTQYF
TRBV5-1,once,TRBJ2-5,TRBD2,TGCGCCAGCAGCTCCTTAGCGGGAGGGGAGGAGACCCAGTACTTC,CASSSLAGGEETQYF
TRBV4-2,-,TRBJ2-7,TRBD2,TGTGCCAGCAGCCAAGCTAGCGGGAGTAACTCCTACGAGCAGTACTTC,CASSQASGSNSYEQYF
TRBV19,-,TRBJ1-5,TRBD1,TGTGCCAGTAGCTGGACAGGAAATCAGCCCCAGCATTTT,CASSWTGNQPQHF
TRBV18,-,TRBJ1-2,TRBD1,TGTGCCAGCTCACTCGGACAGGGAGGTGGCTACACCTTC,CASSLGQGGGYTF
TRBV15,once,TRBJ2-1,TRBD2,TGTGCCACCAGCAGAGTAATAGCGGGGGGGCTTGAGCAGTTCTTC,CATSRVIAGGLEQFF
TRBV7-8,-,TRBJ1-4,TRBD1,TGTGCCAGCAGCCCGGACAGGGGGCGTGATGATAGGGAAAAACTGTTTTTT,CASSPDRGRDDREKLFF
TRBV7-9,few,TRBJ1-5,-,TGTGCCAGCAGCTTAAATGCAGGGAACAATCAGCCCCAGCATTTT,CASSLNAGNNQPQHF
TRBV27,few,TRBJ2-1,TRBD1,TGTGCCAGCAGGGGACAGGGGGTTTACAATGAGCAGTTCTTC,CASRGQGVYNEQFF
TRBV11-2,-,TRBJ2-1,-,TGTGCCAGCAGCTCCCCAACTGTGGGCAACAATGAGCAGTTCTTC,CASSSPTVGNNEQFF
TRBV6-5,-,TRBJ1-6,-,TGTGCCAGCAGTTACTCGAATAGGCTTTCACCCCTCCACTTT,CASSYSNRLSPLHF
TRBV5-1,-,TRBJ2-2,-,TGCGCCAGCAGCCTAAACGGGGGCACCGGGGAGCTGTTTTTT,CASSLNGGTGELFF
TRBV5-4,-,TRBJ1-1,TRBD1,TGTGCCAGCAGCCCGAGGACAGGTACCAGAGCTGAAGCTTTCTTT,CASSPRTGTRAEAFF
TRBV6-2/TRBV6-3,-,TRBJ2-1,TRBD2,TGTGCCAGCAGTTCCCGTAAGGCGGGAGTCTACAATGAGCAGTTCTTC,CASSSRKAGVYNEQFF
TRBV5-6,once,TRBJ2-7,-,TGTGCCAGCGGTAGTAGTGCTTCGTACGAGCAGTACTTC,CASGSSASYEQYF
TRBV19,-,TRBJ1-1,-,TGTGCCAGTAGTACACAGGGTGCCACTGAAGCTTTCTTT,CASSTQGATEAFF
TRBV21-1,-,TRBJ2-5,-,TGTGCCAGCAGGCCCGGGCCGAAACAAGAGACCCAGTACTTC,CASRPGPKQETQYF
TRBV4-1,-,TRBJ1-2,TRBD1,TGCGCCAGCAGCCAAGATACAGGGGGGGCTATTGAGGATGGCTACACCTTC,CASSQDTGGAIEDGYTF
TRBV24-1,-,TRBJ1-2,TRBD1,TGTGCCACCAGCCTGGGACAGAACTATGGCTACACCTTC,CATSLGQNYGYTF
TRBV10-2,-,TRBJ2-2,-,TGCGCCACCCGACAGGGGGAGCTGTTTTTT,CATRQGELFF
TRBV4-3,-,TRBJ1-1,-,TGCGCCAGCAGCCAGGTAATGGCGAACACTGAAGCTTTCTTT,CASSQVMANTEAFF
TRBV6-5,-,TRBJ1-2,TRBD1,TGTGCCAGCAGTTACGTCGACAGGGTCGTCTTC,CASSYVDRVVF
TRBV29-1,once,TRBJ2-5,-,TGCAGCGTTGAAGGCAGGGTTAGGGAGACCCAGTACTTC,CSVEGRVRETQYF
TRBV2,-,TRBJ1-6,TRBD1,TGTGCCAGCAGGCGACAGGGGTACAATAATTCACCCCTCCACTTT,CASRRQGYNNSPLHF
TRBV4-2,-,TRBJ1-4,-,TGTGCCAGCAGCCAACACAACGAAAAACTGTTTTTT,CASSQHNEKLFF
TRBV3-1/TRBV3-2,-,TRBJ1-5,TRBD1,TGTGCCAGCAGCTTGGACAGGGTCCGTCAGCCCCAGCATTTT,CASSLDRVRQPQHF
TRBV18,-,TRBJ1-3,TRBD1,TGTGCCAGCTCACCAGGGACAGGGGCTGGAAACACCATATATTTT,CASSPGTGAGNTIYF
TRBV7-8,-,TRBJ1-2,-,TGTGCCAGCAGCTTAGCGTCCACTAATGGCTACACCTTC,CASSLASTNGYTF
TRBV7-2,-,TRBJ1-2,-,TGTGCCAGCAGCTTCGACCCTACAGGGTTGGATGGCTACACCTTC,CASSFDPTGLDGYTF
TRBV5-1,-,TRBJ2-5,-,TGCGCCAGCAGCTTGGAGGCAGGCGTTTTCCAAGAGACCCAGTACTTC,CASSLEAGVFQETQYF
TRBV5-1,-,TRBJ1-2,-,TGCGCCAGCAGCGCGGCAGGGGTGTATGGCTACACCTTC,CASSAAGVYGYTF
TRBV7-9,-,TRBJ2-1,TRBD2,TGTGCCAGCAGAGCTAGCGGGAGCGGCGAGCAGTTCTTC,CASRASGSGEQFF
TRBV30,-,TRBJ1-6,-,TGTGCCTGGAGTGATCTGGATAATTCACCCCTCCACTTT,CAWSDLDNSPLHF
TRBV7-9,-,TRBJ1-2,TRBD1,TGTGCCAGCAGCTCGACCTCCGGGACAGGGGAACTCTATGGCTACACCTTC,CASSSTSGTGELYGYTF
TRBV18,-,TRBJ2-2,TRBD2,TGTGCCAGCGCCCCCGGGACTACGAACACCGGGGAGCTGTTTTTT,CASAPGTTNTGELFF
TRBV4-1,once,TRBJ2-3,TRBD2,TGCGCCAGCAGCCAAGACGAGATTGGACTAGCGGGAGAGTCAGATACGCAGTATTTT,CASSQDEIGLAGESDTQYF
TRBV27,-,TRBJ1-1,-,TGTGCCAGCAGTTTAGGACTGTACATGAACACTGAAGCTTTCTTT,CASSLGLYMNTEAFF
TRBV6-2/TRBV6-3,-,TRBJ1-4,-,TGTGCCAGCAGTTACGTCTCGGGGGACCGGAGGAGATATGAAAAACTGTTTTTT,CASSYVSGDRRRYEKLFF
TRBV7-2,few,TRBJ2-5,TRBD2,TGTGCCAGCAGCCCAGAACGGGGGGGCAGAGAGACCCAGTACTTC,CASSPERGGRETQYF
TRBV6-2/TRBV6-3,-,TRBJ2-7,-,TGTGCCAGCAGTTACACCAGAGAGGGGGCCTACGAGCAGTACTTC,CASSYTREGAYEQYF
TRBV7-2,-,TRBJ1-5,-,TGTGCCAGCAGCTTAAGGCGGGGGATTGGCAATCAGCCCCAGCATTTT,CASSLRRGIGNQPQHF
TRBV5-4,-,TRBJ2-5,TRBD2,TGTGCCAGCAGCTCTACCCTAGCGGGGGAGACCCAGTACTTC,CASSSTLAGETQYF
TRBV18,-,TRBJ1-2,-,TGTGCCAGCTCACCAATTCAGGGGCCGGGACCCTATGGCTACACCTTC,CASSPIQGPGPYGYTF
TRBV7-8,-,TRBJ1-5,TRBD1,TGTGCCAGCAGCTTCGGGACAGGGGGCGGCAATCAGCCCCAGCATTTT,CASSFGTGGGNQPQHF
TRBV18,-,TRBJ2-7,-,TGTGCCAGCTCACCGAATCAAGCGGAGCAGTACTTC,CASSPNQAEQYF
TRBV11-3,-,TRBJ2-5,-,TGTGCCAGCAGCTCAACAGGCCTAACCGGGACCCAGTACTTC,CASSSTGLTGTQYF
TRBV29-1,-,TRBJ2-3,-,TGCAGCGTTGGTAGCACAGATACGCAGTATTTT,CSVGSTDTQYF
TRBV4-3,few,TRBJ2-1,-,TGCGCCAGCAGCCAAGATGACGACCTCTCCTACAATGAGCAGTTCTTC,CASSQDDDLSYNEQFF
TRBV24-1,-,TRBJ1-2,-,TGTGCCACCAGTGATTACGAGAAGGGTCGGGGCTACACCTTC,CATSDYEKGRGYTF